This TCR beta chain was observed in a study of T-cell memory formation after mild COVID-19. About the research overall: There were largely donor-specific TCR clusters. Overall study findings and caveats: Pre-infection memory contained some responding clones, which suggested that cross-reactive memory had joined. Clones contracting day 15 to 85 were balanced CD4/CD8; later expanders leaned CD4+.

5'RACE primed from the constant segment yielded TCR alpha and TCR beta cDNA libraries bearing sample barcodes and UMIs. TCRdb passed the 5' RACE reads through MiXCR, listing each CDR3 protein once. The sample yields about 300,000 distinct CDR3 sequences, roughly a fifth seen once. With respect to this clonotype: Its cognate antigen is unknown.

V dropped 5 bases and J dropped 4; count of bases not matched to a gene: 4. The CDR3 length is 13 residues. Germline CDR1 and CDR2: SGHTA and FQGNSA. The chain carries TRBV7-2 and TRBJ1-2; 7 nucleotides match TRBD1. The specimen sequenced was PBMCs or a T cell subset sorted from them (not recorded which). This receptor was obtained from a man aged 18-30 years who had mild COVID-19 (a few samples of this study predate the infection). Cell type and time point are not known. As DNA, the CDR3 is TGTGCCAGCAGCGCCGGACAGGCCTATGGCTACACCTTC. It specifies CASSAGQAYGYTF.